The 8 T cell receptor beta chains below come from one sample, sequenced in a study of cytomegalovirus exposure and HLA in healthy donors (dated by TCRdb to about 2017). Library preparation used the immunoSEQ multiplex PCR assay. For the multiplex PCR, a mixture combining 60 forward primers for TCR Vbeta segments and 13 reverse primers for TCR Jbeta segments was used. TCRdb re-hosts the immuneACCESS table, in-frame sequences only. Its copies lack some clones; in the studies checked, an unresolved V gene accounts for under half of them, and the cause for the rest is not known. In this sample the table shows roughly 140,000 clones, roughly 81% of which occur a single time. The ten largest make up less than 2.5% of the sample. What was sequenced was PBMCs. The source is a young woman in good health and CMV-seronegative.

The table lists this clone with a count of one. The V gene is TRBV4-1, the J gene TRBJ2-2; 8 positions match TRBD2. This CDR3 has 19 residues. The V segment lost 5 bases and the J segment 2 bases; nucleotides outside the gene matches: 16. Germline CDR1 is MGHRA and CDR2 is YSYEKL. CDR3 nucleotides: TGCGCCAGCAGCTCGGGAGGGAGCGGGAAAACCAAAAACACCGGGGAGCTGTTTTTT. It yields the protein CASSSGGSGKTKNTGELFF.

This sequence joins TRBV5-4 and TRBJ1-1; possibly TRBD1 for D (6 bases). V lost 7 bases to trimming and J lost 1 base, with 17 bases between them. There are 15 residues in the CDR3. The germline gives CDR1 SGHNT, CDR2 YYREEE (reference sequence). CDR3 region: CASSSRAGANTEAFF. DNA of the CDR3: TGTGCCAGCTCCTCGAGGGCAGGGGCGAACACTGAAGCTTTCTTT.

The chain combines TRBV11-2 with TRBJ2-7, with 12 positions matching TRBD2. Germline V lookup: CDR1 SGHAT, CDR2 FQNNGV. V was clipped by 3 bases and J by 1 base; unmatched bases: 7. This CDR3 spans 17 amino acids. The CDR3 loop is CASSFVGTSGLSYEQYF. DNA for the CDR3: TGTGCCAGCAGCTTTGTGGGGACTAGCGGGCTGTCCTACGAGCAGTACTTC.

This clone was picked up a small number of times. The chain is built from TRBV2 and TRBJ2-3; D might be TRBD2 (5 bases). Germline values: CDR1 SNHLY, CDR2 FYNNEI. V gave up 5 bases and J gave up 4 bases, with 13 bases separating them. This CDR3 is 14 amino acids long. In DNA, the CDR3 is TGTGCCAGCAGTTCGGGGAGTTCGGCAGATACGCAGTATTTT. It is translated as CASSSGSSADTQYF.

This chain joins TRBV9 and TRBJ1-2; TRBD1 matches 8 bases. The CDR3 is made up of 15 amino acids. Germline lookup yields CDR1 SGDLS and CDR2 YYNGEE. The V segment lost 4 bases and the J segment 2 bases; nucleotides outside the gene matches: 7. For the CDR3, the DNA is TGTGCCAGCAGCCTACAGGGGGGCCAGAACTATGGCTACACCTTC. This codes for CASSLQGGQNYGYTF.

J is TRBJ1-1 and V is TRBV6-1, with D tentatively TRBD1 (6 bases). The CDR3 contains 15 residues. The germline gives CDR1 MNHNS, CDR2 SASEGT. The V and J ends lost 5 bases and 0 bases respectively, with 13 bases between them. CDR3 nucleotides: TGTGCCAGCAGTCCCAGGACAGACATGAACACTGAAGCTTTCTTT. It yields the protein CASSPRTDMNTEAFF.

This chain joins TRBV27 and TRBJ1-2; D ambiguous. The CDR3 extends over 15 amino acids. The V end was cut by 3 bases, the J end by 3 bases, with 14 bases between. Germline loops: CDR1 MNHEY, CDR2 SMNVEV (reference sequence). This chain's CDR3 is CASSFHPRGDYGYTF. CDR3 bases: TGTGCCAGCAGTTTCCATCCTCGCGGTGACTATGGCTACACCTTC.

Here the CDR3 DNA reads TGTGCCAGCAGCGTAGAACCAGCGGGAGCAGCAGATACGCAGTATTTT. Its protein product is CASSVEPAGAADTQYF. This rearrangement joins TRBV9 to TRBJ2-3, with TRBD2 matching 8 bases. The CDR3 totals 16 residues. Germline loops: CDR1 SGDLS, CDR2 YYNGEE. V gave up 0 bases and J gave up 4 bases; unmatched junction bases: 7.